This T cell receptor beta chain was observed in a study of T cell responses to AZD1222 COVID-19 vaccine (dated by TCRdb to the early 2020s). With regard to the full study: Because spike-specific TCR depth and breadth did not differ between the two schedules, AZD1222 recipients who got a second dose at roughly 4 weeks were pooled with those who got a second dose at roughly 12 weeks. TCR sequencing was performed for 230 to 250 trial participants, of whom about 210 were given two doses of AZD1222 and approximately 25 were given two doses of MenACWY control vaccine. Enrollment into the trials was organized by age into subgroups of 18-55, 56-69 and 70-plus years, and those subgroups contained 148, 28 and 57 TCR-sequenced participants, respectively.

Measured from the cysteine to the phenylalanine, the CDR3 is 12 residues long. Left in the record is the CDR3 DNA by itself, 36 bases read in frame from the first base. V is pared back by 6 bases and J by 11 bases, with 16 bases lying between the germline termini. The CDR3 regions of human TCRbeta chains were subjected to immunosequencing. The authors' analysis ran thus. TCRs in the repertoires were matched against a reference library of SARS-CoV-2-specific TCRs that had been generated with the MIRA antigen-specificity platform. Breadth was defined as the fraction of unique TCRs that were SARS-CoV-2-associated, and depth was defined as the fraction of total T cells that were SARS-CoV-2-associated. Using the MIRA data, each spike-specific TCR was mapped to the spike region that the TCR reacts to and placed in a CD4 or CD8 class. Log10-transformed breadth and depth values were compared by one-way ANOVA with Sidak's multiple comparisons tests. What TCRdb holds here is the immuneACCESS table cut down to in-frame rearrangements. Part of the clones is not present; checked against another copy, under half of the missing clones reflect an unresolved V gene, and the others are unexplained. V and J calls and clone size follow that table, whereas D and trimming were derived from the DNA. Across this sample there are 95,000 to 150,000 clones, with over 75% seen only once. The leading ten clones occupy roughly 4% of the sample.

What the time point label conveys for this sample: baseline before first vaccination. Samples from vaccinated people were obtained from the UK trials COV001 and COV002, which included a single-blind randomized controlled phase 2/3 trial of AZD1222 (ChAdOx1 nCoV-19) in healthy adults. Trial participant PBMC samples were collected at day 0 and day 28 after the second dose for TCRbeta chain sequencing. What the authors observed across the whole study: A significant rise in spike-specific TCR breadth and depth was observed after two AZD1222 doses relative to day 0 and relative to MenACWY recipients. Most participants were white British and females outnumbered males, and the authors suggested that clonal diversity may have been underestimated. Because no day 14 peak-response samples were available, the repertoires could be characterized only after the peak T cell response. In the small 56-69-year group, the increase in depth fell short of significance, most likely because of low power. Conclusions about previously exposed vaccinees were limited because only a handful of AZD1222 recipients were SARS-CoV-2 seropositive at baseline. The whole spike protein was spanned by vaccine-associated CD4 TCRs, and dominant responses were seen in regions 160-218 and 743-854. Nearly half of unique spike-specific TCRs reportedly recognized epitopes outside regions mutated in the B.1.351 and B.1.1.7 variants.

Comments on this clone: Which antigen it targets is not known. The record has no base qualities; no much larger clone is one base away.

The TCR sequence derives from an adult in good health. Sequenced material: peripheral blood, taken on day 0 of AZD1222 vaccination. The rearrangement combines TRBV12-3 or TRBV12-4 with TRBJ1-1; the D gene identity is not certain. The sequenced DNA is TGTGCCAGCAGCGATTGGATTAGCGAGGCTTTCTTT. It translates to CASSDWISEAFF.